Below, one T cell receptor (beta chain) is given with its context. Antigen specificity is unknown. These data belong to a study of T cells in Graves' hyperthyroidism and ophthalmopathy. Regions amplified from RNA transcripts were the TCR beta CDR3 regions. First-round RT-PCR of the TCR CDR3 relied on the HTBI primer set. TCRdb re-derived calls from the multiplex PCR reads in MiXCR, one entry per CDR3 protein. Altogether under 350,000 distinct CDR3 sequences are present, 17% being singletons, with the ten largest covering roughly 53%. V gave up 1 base and J gave up 0 bases; unmatched junction bases: 5. The germline gives CDR1 MDHEN, CDR2 SYDVKM. CDR3 length equals 19 residues. General observations from the study: From stable hyperthyroidism, ophthalmopathy was separated by a 13 V-J model. Within blood appeared most thyroid clonotypes that had expanded above 0.001.

Clinical symptoms, serum thyroxine, TRAb, thyroid ultrasound and orbital computed tomography established diagnosis. The specimen was blood. The chain carries TRBV28 and TRBJ2-3; 15 nucleotides line up with TRBD2. The source is a woman aged 55-70 years with Graves' ophthalmopathy. CDR3 in amino acids: CASSLFSGTSGRSTDTQYF. CDR3 nucleotides: TGTGCCAGCAGTTTATTCTCGGGGACTAGCGGGAGGAGCACAGATACGCAGTATTTT.